This TCR beta chain was obtained from a study of blood T cell repertoires in COVID-19 (dated by TCRdb to between 2020 and 2021). Broadly, across the study: Samples covering the acute and convalescent phases of COVID-19 were provided by collaborators in the United States, Italy and Spain. The repertoires were made available in a free public database intended to serve as a resource for research on the immune response to SARS-CoV-2. The sample metadata nearly always contained a de-identified subject ID, COVID-19 status, age in years and sex. Where available, HLA class I and class II types were taken from metadata supplied by the sample provider and were not determined by assay-based typing. Subjects who had been exposed to COVID-19, were actively infected with it, or had recovered from it provided the deeply sampled blood TCRbeta repertoires that made up the dataset. The samples were drawn from the first 160 participants of the ongoing ImmuneRACE study and from over 950 subjects provided by 6 global collaborators. The material from the prospective study consisted of cDNA or gDNA derived from T cells, B-cell-depleted T cells, or PBMCs.

Taken from cysteine to phenylalanine, the CDR3 has 13 residues. CDR3 DNA is the only sequence kept; it has 39 bases, read in frame from the first base. Here V drops 3 bases and J drops 2 bases, and the junction holds 2 bases not matched to any gene. Taken from the germline V gene (reference sequence), the CDR1 and CDR2 loops are DFQATT and SNEGSKA. The collaborating institutions used their own protocols to collect whole blood in K2EDTA tubes. For TCRbeta analysis, collaborators shipped samples as frozen whole blood, isolated PBMCs, or DNA extracted from either of those sample types. Broad study findings and their caveats: The amount of clinical and demographic metadata varied by source and participant and was provided uncurated.

A word on this clone: No cognate antigen has been identified for it. Per-base qualities were not stored, and no clone one base away is much larger.

The immunoSEQ Assay, a bias-controlled multiplex PCR, was used to amplify TCRbeta CDR3 regions from genomic DNA. The paper's data handling went like this. Within the assay, amplification of reference gene primers was used to estimate how many nucleated cells each sample contained. To quantify the absolute abundance of each unique TCRbeta CDR3 rearrangement, sequence reads were collapsed and filtered. For each sample, productive Simpson clonality was calculated as the square root of Simpson's diversity index across productive rearrangements. TCRdb stores this immuneACCESS table with in-frame sequences only. Part of the clones is absent; in the studies checked, under half of the shortfall reflects unresolved V genes, and no reason is known for the rest. The V and J calls and clone size come from that table; D and trimming were worked out from the DNA. The sample table lists around 50,000 clones, around 89% of them with a count of one. The ten largest clones represent more than 2% of the sample.

The TCR was taken from a human donor in a cohort sampled during active COVID-19. The sample consisted of peripheral blood. The sequence links TRBV20-1 to TRBJ2-3; 7 bases in the middle match TRBD1. The CDR3 reads CSASKGATDTQYF. At the DNA level, the sequence is TGCAGTGCTAGTAAGGGGGCCACAGATACGCAGTATTTT.